The 5 T cell receptor beta chains reported below all come from one sample, sequenced in a study of beta chain features in type 1 diabetes. Sequenced material consisted of expressed TCRB transcripts (all of the isolated RNA was reverse transcribed). Sequenced by immunoSEQ multiplex PCR; TCRdb stores in-frame clones only, minus some. The profile covers approximately 120,000 clones, with about two fifths appearing a single time and less than 0.08% taken by the ten largest. Sequences were obtained from stem cell memory CD4+ T cells from blood. The source of these receptors is a woman between 18 and 29 years old in good health.

The rearrangement joins TRBV5-1 to TRBJ2-1; 15 nucleotides match TRBD2. V dropped 4 bases and J dropped 0; count of bases not matched to a gene: 8. Germline V lookup: CDR1 SGHRS, CDR2 YFSETQ. The CDR3 loop spans 19 amino acids. The CDR3 DNA follows: TGCGCCAGCAGCCCGGGACTAGCGGGAGGATTGAACTCCTACAATGAGCAGTTCTTC. It yields the protein CASSPGLAGGLNSYNEQFF.

This clone was seen only a few times. The rearrangement joins TRBV30 to TRBJ1-1, with a tentative D call TRBD1 (5 bases). CDR3 length: 15 residues. Trimming pared 8 bases from V and 4 bases from J, leaving 23 bases between. The germline V gene encodes CDR1 GTSNPN and CDR2 SVGIG (reference sequence). The CDR3 bases are TGTGCCCGGGGAGTGTGGACGGACGGGGGCACTGAAGCTTTCTTT. Translating gives CARGVWTDGGTEAFF.

V and J are TRBV5-6 and TRBJ2-3, with D maybe TRBD2 (5 bases). Trimming shortened V by 5 bases and J by 8 bases, and 15 bases separated the two germline ends. The length of the CDR3 is 13 residues. The germline V gene has CDR1 SGHDT and CDR2 YYEEEE. The CDR3: CASRGKGVGTQYF. The CDR3 bases are TGTGCCAGCAGGGGTAAGGGAGTAGGTACGCAGTATTTT.

The chain uses TRBV5-1 and TRBJ2-3; D not resolved. Trimming left V 4 bases short and J 3 bases short, with 9 bases between. The CDR3 length is 13 residues. Germline CDR1 SGHRS, CDR2 YFSETQ. Here the CDR3 reads CASSLGRTDTQYF. CDR3 sequence (DNA): TGCGCCAGCAGCCTGGGTCGTACAGATACGCAGTATTTT.

The chain uses TRBV14 and TRBJ2-1; 7 positions agree with TRBD2. The germline CDR1 and CDR2 sequences are SGHDN and FVKESK. The trim removed 1 base at V and 9 bases at J, leaving 15 bases unmatched. The length of the CDR3 is 17 residues. The CDR3 DNA reads as TGTGCCAGCAGCCAAGTAGGAGGAGGGAGGGCCTGGCTTGAGCAGTTCTTC. This encodes CASSQVGGGRAWLEQFF.